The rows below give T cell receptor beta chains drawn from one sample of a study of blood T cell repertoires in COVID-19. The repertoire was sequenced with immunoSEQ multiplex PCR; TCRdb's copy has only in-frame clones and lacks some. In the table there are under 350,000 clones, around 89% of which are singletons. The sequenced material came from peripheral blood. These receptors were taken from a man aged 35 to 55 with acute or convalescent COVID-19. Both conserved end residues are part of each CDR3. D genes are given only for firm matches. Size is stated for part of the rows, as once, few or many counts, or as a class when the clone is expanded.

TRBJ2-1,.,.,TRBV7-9,CASSLAGAVDEQFF,TGTGCCAGCAGCTTAGCGGGGGCAGTGGATGAGCAGTTCTTC
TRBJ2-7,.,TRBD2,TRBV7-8,CASSTLGEGTYEQYF,TGTGCCAGCAGCACGCTGGGGGAGGGGACCTACGAGCAGTACTTC
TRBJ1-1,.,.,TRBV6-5,CASKSLRVNTEAFF,TGTGCCAGCAAATCCCTCAGGGTTAACACTGAAGCTTTCTTT
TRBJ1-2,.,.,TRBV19,CASSIVGRTSHYGYTF,TGTGCCAGTAGTATAGTAGGGAGGACATCCCACTATGGCTACACCTTC
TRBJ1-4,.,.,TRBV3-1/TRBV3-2,CASSQDWGRDEKLFF,TGTGCCAGCAGCCAAGATTGGGGCAGGGATGAAAAACTGTTTTTT
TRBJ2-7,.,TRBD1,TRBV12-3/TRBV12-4,CASRRQGGEQYF,TGTGCCAGCAGACGACAGGGTGGCGAGCAGTACTTC
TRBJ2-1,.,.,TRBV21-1,CASSKVVGTLCVSYNEQFF,TGTGCCAGCAGCAAAGTAGTCGGGACACTCTGCGTATCCTACAATGAGCAGTTCTTC
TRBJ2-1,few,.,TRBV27,CASSLSGQYNEQFF,TGTGCCAGCAGTTTATCTGGGCAATACAATGAGCAGTTCTTC
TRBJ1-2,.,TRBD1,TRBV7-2,CASSLNRGQSYGYTF,TGTGCCAGCAGCTTAAATAGGGGGCAGAGCTATGGCTACACCTTC
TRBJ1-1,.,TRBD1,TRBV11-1,CASSLSRDRGVEAFF,TGTGCCAGCAGCTTATCAAGGGACAGGGGCGTTGAAGCTTTCTTT
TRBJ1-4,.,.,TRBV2,CASTRQVEKLFF,TGTGCCAGCACCCGACAGGTTGAAAAACTGTTTTTT
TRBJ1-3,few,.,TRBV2,CASSEQSADSGNTIYF,TGTGCCAGCAGTGAACAATCGGCCGACTCAGGAAACACCATATATTTT
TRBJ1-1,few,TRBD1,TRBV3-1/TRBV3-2,CASSHRQGAAEAFF,TGTGCCAGCAGCCACAGACAGGGGGCCGCTGAAGCTTTCTTT
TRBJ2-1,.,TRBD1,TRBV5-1,CASSLEGTDYNEQFF,TGCGCCAGCAGCTTGGAGGGGACAGATTACAATGAGCAGTTCTTC
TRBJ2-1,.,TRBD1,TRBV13,CASRLIPGGYNEQFF,TGTGCCAGCAGATTGATCCCAGGGGGCTACAATGAGCAGTTCTTC
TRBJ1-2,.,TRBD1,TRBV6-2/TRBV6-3,CASSYRTGHYKGTRYGYTF,TGTGCCAGCAGTTACAGGACAGGGCATTATAAGGGAACTCGGTATGGCTACACCTTC
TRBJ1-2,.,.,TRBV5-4,CASLPMGGGGGYTF,TGTGCCAGCTTACCCATGGGAGGGGGTGGTGGCTACACCTTC
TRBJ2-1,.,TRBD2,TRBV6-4,CASSASGGISYNEQFF,TGTGCCAGCAGTGCGTCGGGGGGGATCTCCTACAATGAGCAGTTCTTC
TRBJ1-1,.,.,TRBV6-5,CASSYSGGPTEAFF,TGTGCCAGCAGTTACTCAGGAGGGCCCACTGAAGCTTTCTTT
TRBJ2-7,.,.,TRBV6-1,CASSVDWGPLGYEQYF,TGTGCCAGCAGTGTCGATTGGGGCCCGCTAGGATACGAGCAGTACTTC
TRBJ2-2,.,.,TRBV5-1,CASRTLNTGELFF,TGCGCCAGCAGGACTCTCAACACCGGGGAGCTGTTTTTT
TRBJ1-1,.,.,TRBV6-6,CASSYSRYWTEAFF,TGTGCCAGCAGTTACTCGCGGTATTGGACTGAAGCTTTCTTT
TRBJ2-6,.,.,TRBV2,CASSDTGNSGANVLTF,TGTGCCAGCAGTGATACAGGGAACTCTGGGGCCAACGTCCTGACTTTC
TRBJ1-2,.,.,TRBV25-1,CASRQTASEDGYTF,TGTGCCAGCAGACAGACAGCGTCCGAGGATGGCTACACCTTC
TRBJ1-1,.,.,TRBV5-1,CASSSDGLNTEAFF,TGCGCCAGCAGCTCCGACGGGTTGAACACTGAAGCTTTCTTT
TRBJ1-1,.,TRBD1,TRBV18,CASSPWTGWTEAFF,TGTGCCAGCTCACCCTGGACAGGGTGGACTGAAGCTTTCTTT
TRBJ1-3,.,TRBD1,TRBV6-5,CASSEQGAVNTIYF,TGTGCCAGCTCCGAACAGGGGGCTGTAAACACCATATATTTT
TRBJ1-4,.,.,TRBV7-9,CASSLPGGKGATNEKLFF,TGTGCCAGCAGCTTACCCGGGGGAAAGGGAGCAACTAATGAAAAACTGTTTTTT
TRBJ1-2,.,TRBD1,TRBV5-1,CASSSQDRAGYTF,TGCGCCAGCAGCTCCCAAGACAGGGCTGGCTACACCTTC
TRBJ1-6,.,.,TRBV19,CASSVTASGSPLHF,TGTGCCAGTAGTGTGACAGCCTCGGGTTCACCCCTCCACTTT
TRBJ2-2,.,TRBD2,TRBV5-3,CARSHHRVAGGNTGELFF,TGTGCCAGAAGCCATCACAGAGTAGCGGGGGGTAACACCGGGGAGCTGTTTTTT
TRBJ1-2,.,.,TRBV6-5,CASREDGSYTF,TGTGCCAGCAGGGAGGACGGATCCTACACCTTC
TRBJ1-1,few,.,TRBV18,CASSPGWGVTEAFF,TGTGCCAGCTCACCGGGTTGGGGGGTCACTGAAGCTTTCTTT
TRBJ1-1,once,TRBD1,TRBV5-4,CASSRGQLNTEAFF,TGTGCCAGCAGCCGGGGACAGTTGAACACTGAAGCTTTCTTT
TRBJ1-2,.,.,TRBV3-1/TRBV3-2,CATWQDYGYTF,TGTGCTACCTGGCAGGACTATGGCTACACCTTC
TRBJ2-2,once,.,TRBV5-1,CASSLAVSGELFF,TGCGCCAGCAGCTTGGCGGTCTCCGGGGAGCTGTTTTTT
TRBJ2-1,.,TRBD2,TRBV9,CASSVTSGGGYSYNEQFF,TGTGCCAGCAGCGTAACTAGCGGGGGGGGTTACTCCTACAATGAGCAGTTCTTC
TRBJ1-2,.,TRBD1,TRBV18,CASSHAKDRGNYGYTF,TGTGCCAGCTCGCATGCAAAGGACAGGGGAAACTATGGCTACACCTTC
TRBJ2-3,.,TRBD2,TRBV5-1,CASSPSGGITDTQYF,TGCGCCAGCAGTCCCAGCGGGGGAATAACAGATACGCAGTATTTT
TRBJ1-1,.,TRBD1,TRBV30,CAFLLYRGQDTEAFF,TGTGCCTTCTTACTCTACAGGGGGCAGGACACTGAAGCTTTCTTT
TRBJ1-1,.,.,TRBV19,CASSLAGGLNTEAFF,TGTGCCAGTAGCCTAGCCGGTGGACTGAACACTGAAGCTTTCTTT
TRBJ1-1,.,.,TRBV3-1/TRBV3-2,CASSQRSSGTEAFF,TGTGCCAGCAGCCAACGGTCCTCCGGGACTGAAGCTTTCTTT
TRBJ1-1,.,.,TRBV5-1,CASSLDHGYTEAFF,TGCGCCAGCAGCTTGGACCATGGCTACACTGAAGCTTTCTTT